A single sample is the source of the 4 T cell receptor beta chains below, sequenced in a study of T cells after yellow fever vaccination. TCRdb reanalysed the 5' RACE reads using MiXCR and keeps one entry per CDR3 protein. The sample carries approximately 120,000 distinct CDR3 sequences, about 7.4% recorded once. Sample: CD4+ T cells sorted from PBMCs, taken approximately 11 days after the first yellow fever vaccination. These receptors were obtained from a man aged 18 to 29 who received the YFV17D yellow fever vaccine.

This clonotype was counted ten times or more. The V and J genes are TRBV6-5 and TRBJ1-6, with 10 bases matching TRBD1. Germline lookup yields CDR1 MNHEY and CDR2 SVGAGI. After removal of 5 bases from V and 7 bases from J, the junction contained 8 bases not matched to a gene. The length of the CDR3 is 16 residues. DNA for the CDR3: TGTGCCAGCAGTCGGGACCCGGGACAGGGGAATTCACCCCTCCACTTT. Protein: CASSRDPGQGNSPLHF.

The chain combines TRBV20-1 with TRBJ1-5, with a tentative D call TRBD1 (5 bases). The CDR3 sequence is 12 residues long. Between the trimmed V and J ends, which lost 6 bases and 5 bases, there was a span of 11 bases. CDR1 is DFQATT and CDR2 is SNEGSKA in the germline V gene (reference sequence). The CDR3 nucleotides read TGCAGTGCGAAGGGAGGGGATCAGCCCCAGCATTTT. Residues: CSAKGGDQPQHF.

This clonotype was observed at least ten times. The rearrangement links TRBV5-1 to TRBJ1-2; 7 bases fit TRBD1. V was clipped by 0 bases and J by 7 bases; unmatched bases: 3. The germline CDR1 and CDR2 sequences are SGHRS and YFSETQ. The CDR3 is 13 residues long. CDR3 in DNA: TGCGCCAGCAGCTTGGAGGGGGCTCGTGGCTACACCTTC. It specifies CASSLEGARGYTF.

This clonotype was observed at least ten times. V usage is TRBV11-3 and J usage is TRBJ1-1; D call uncertain. Between the trimmed V and J ends, which lost 0 bases and 5 bases, there was a span of 7 bases. From germline, CDR1 is SGHNT and CDR2 YENEEA. This CDR3 region has 13 residues. The CDR3 coding sequence is TGTGCCAGCAGCTTAGAATACGGGACTGAAGCTTTCTTT. Translated, it gives CASSLEYGTEAFF.